This T cell receptor (beta chain) was recorded in a study of blood T cell repertoires in COVID-19. Study-wide context: The samples span acute and convalescent COVID-19 from the United States, Italy and Spain. The cDNA or gDNA used as material had been derived from T cells, B-cell-depleted T cells, or PBMCs.

How the authors handled the data: Reference gene primer amplification gave nucleated cell count estimates. TCRdb's copy holds only in-frame clones and misses some; the assay was immunoSEQ multiplex PCR. That table is the source of V, J and clone size, and D and trimming were worked out from the DNA. This sample yields approximately 100,000 clones, of which 80% to 95% are seen a single time; approximately 5.1% belongs to the top ten. Germline values: CDR1 SGHRS, CDR2 YFSETQ. Germline trimming cut 4 bases from V and 8 bases from J; bases unmatched to any gene: 10. This CDR3 region has 15 residues. This TCR was recovered from a man in his sixties or seventies with acute or convalescent COVID-19. The V call is TRBV5-1, the J call TRBJ2-3; 10 nucleotides agree with TRBD1. The sample consisted of peripheral blood. The chain's CDR3 is CASSPPGQGPGTQYF. The CDR3 nucleotides are TGCGCCAGCAGCCCCCCGGGACAGGGGCCGGGTACGCAGTATTTT.